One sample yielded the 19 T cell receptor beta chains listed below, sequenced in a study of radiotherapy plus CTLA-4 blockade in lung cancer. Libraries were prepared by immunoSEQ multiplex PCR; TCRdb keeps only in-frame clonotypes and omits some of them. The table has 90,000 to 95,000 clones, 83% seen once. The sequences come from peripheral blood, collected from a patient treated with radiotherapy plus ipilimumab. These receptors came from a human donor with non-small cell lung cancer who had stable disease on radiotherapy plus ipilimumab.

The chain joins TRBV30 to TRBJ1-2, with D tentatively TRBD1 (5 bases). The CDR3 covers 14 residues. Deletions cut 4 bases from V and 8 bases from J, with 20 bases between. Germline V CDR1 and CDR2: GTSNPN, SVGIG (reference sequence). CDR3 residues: CAWTLPGIRYGYTF. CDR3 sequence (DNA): TGTGCCTGGACTCTCCCAGGGATACGATACGGCTACACCTTC.

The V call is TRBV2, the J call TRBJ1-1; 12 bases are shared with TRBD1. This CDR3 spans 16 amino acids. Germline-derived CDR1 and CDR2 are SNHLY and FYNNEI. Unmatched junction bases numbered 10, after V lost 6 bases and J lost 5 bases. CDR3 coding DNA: TGTGCCAGCAGCCTGGGACAGGGGGCGCTGGGAACTGAAGCTTTCTTT. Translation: CASSLGQGALGTEAFF.

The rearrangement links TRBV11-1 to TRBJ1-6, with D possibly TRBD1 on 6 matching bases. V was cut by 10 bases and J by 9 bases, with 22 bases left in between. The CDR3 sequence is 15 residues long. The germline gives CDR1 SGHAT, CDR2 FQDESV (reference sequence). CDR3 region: CATREGGGIGSPLHF. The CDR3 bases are TGTGCCACCCGAGAAGGTGGGGGCATCGGTTCACCCCTCCACTTT. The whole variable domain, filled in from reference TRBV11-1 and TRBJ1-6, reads EAEVAQSPRYKITEKSQAVAFWCDPISGHATLYWYRQILGQGPELLVQFQDESVVDDSQLPKDRFSAERLKGVDSTLKIQPAELGDSAMYLCATREGGGIGSPLHFGNGTRLTVT.

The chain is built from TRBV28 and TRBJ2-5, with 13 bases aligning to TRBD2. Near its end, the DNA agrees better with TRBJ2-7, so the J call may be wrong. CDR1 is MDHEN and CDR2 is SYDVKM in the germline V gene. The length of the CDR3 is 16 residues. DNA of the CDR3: TGTGCCAGCAGTTTCGAACTAGCGGGGGGGCCTGCCGAGCAGTACTTC. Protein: CASSFELAGGPAEQYF.

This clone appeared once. The CDR3 here is CASSEGQGPNQPQHF. The CDR3 coding sequence is TGTGCCAGCAGCGAGGGACAGGGACCCAATCAGCCCCAGCATTTT. The chain recombines TRBV5-8 with TRBJ1-5, with 9 bases fitting TRBD1. Per the germline V gene, CDR1 is SGHTS and CDR2 is YDEGEE. After removal of 4 bases from V and 3 bases from J, the junction contained 5 bases not matched to a gene. This CDR3 comprises 15 residues.

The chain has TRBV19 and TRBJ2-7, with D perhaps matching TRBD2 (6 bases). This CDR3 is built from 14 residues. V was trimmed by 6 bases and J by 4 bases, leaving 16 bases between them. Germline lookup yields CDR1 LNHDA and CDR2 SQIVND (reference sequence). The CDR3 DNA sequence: TGTGCCAGTAGCTCGGGACTGTTTATGTACGAGCAGTACTTC. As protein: CASSSGLFMYEQYF.

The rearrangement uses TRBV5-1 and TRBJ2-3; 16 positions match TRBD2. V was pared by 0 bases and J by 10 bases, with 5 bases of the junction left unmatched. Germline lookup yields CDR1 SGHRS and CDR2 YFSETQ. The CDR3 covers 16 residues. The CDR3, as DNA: TGCGCCAGCAGCTTGGGTCTGGGACTAGCGGGAGGGGCGCAGTATTTT. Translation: CASSLGLGLAGGAQYF.

DNA for the CDR3: TGTGCCAGTAGTTCGGGGAACACGCAGTATTTT. This sequence encodes CASSSGNTQYF. This chain uses TRBV19 with TRBJ2-3; perhaps TRBD2 as D (5 bases). Trimming left V 5 bases short and J 9 bases short, with 9 bases between. Germline CDR1 LNHDA, CDR2 SQIVND (reference sequence). CDR3 length: 11 amino acids.

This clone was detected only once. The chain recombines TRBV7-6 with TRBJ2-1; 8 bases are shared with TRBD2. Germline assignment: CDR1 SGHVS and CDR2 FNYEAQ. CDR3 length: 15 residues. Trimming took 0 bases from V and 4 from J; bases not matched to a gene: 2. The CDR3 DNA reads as TGTGCCAGCAGCTTAGCCGGGGGGGATTACAATGAGCAGTTCTTC. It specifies CASSLAGGDYNEQFF. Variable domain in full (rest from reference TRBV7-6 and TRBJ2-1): GAGVSQSPRYKVTKRGQDVALRCDPISGHVSLYWYRQALGQGPEFLTYFNYEAQQDKSGLPNDRFSAERPEGSISTLTIQRTEQRDSAMYRCASSLAGGDYNEQFFGPGTRLTVL.

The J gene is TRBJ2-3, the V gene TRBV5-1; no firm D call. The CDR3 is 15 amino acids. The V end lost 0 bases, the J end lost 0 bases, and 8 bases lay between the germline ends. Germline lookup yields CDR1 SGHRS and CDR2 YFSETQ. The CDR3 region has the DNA TGCGCCAGCAGCTTGGACGGGTTTAGCACAGATACGCAGTATTTT. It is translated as CASSLDGFSTDTQYF.

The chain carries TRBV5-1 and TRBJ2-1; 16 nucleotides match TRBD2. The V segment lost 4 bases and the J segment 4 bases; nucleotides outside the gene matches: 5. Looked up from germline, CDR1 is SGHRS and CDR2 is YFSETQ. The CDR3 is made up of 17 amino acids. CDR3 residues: CASSPGTSGRVYNEQFF. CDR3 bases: TGCGCCAGCAGCCCGGGGACTAGCGGGAGGGTATACAATGAGCAGTTCTTC.

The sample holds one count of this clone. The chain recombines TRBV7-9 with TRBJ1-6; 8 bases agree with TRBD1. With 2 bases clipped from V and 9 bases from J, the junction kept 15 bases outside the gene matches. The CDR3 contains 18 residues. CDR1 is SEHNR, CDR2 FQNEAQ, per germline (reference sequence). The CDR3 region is CASSLQPTGTGTSSPLHF. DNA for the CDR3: TGTGCCAGCAGCTTACAACCTACCGGGACAGGAACATCTTCACCCCTCCACTTT. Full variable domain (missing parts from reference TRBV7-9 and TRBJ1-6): DTGVSQNPRHKITKRGQNVTFRCDPISEHNRLYWYRQTLGQGPEFLTYFQNEAQLEKSRLLSDRFSAERPKGSFSTLEIQRTEQGDSAMYLCASSLQPTGTGTSSPLHFGNGTRLTVT.

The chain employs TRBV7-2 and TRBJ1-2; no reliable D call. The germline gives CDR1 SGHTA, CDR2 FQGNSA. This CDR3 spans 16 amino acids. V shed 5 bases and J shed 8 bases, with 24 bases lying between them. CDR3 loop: CASSPRVRDLLEGYTF. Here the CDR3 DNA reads TGTGCCAGCAGCCCACGGGTGAGAGACCTTTTGGAGGGCTACACCTTC.

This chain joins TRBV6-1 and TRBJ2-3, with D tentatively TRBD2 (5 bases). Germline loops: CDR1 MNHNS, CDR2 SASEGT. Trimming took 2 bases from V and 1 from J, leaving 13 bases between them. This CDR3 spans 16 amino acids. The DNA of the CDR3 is TGTGCCAGCAGTGAAAATACCGGGGTACGCACAGATACGCAGTATTTT. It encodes CASSENTGVRTDTQYF.

CDR3 nucleotide sequence: TGCGCCAGCAGCCCACAGGGGGTTGTGACCAAAAACATTCAGTACTTC. It is translated as CASSPQGVVTKNIQYF. The rearrangement uses TRBV5-1 and TRBJ2-4; 8 positions match TRBD1. The CDR3 is 16 residues long. CDR1 is SGHRS and CDR2 is YFSETQ in the germline V gene. The V and J ends lost 4 bases and 2 bases, in that order; junction bases with no gene match: 8.

CDR3 sequence reads: CASSLVSRGGETQYF. CDR3 coding DNA: TGTGCCAGCAGCTTGGTCTCGCGGGGGGGCGAGACCCAGTACTTC. J is TRBJ2-5 and V is TRBV7-2, with 9 bases fitting TRBD2. The CDR3 contains 15 residues. Germline CDR1 is SGHTA and CDR2 is FQGNSA. Unmatched junction bases numbered 7, after V lost 3 bases and J lost 5 bases.

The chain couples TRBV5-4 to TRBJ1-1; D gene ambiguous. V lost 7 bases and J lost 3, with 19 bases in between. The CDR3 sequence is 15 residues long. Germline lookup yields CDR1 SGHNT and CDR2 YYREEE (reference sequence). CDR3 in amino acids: CASGLSPTADTEAFF. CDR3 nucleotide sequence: TGTGCCAGCGGCCTTTCACCTACCGCGGACACTGAAGCTTTCTTT.

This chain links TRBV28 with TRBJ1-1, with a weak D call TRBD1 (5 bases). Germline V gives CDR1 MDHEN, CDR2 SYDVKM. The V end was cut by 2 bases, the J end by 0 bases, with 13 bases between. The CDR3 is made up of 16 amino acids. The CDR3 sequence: CASSLRAGTVNTEAFF. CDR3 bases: TGTGCCAGCAGTTTACGCGCCGGGACGGTGAACACTGAAGCTTTCTTT.

The CDR3 is CASSSPSGNTIYF. CDR3 sequence (DNA): TGTGCCAGCAGCTCCCCCTCTGGAAACACCATATATTTT. The rearrangement joins TRBV7-6 to TRBJ1-3; D ambiguous. The CDR3 is 13 amino acids. Trimming stripped 4 bases from V and 0 bases from J, with 4 bases between. CDR1 is SGHVS and CDR2 is FNYEAQ in the germline V gene. The full variable domain, its missing parts supplied by reference TRBV7-6 and TRBJ1-3, is GAGVSQSPRYKVTKRGQDVALRCDPISGHVSLYWYRQALGQGPEFLTYFNYEAQQDKSGLPNDRFSAERPEGSISTLTIQRTEQRDSAMYRCASSSPSGNTIYFGEGSWLTVV.